What follows are 27 T cell receptor beta chains derived from one specimen sequenced in a study of blood T cell repertoires in COVID-19 (dated by TCRdb to about 2020). The library was made by the immunoSEQ multiplex PCR assay. The table was pulled from immuneACCESS by TCRdb, which kept in-frame rearrangements only. Such tables lose some clones; where checked, under half of the loss comes from unresolved V genes, and the rest has no known cause. The sample table records tens of thousands of clones; 75% to 90% of these occur just once. The ten biggest clones cover around 5.2% of the sample. Sequences were obtained from peripheral blood. These receptors were collected from a woman aged 70 to 79 with acute or convalescent COVID-19.

There are a few counts of this clone. The chain employs TRBV7-3 and TRBJ2-3, with 9 bases fitting TRBD2. Germline values: CDR1 SGHTA, CDR2 FQGTGA. The CDR3 is 17 amino acids. The junction had 11 bases not matched to a gene; V was cut back by 5 bases and J by 2 bases. The CDR3 nucleotides read TGTGCCAGCAGCCCTAAAATAGCGGGGGAATTCACAGATACGCAGTATTTT. Translation: CASSPKIAGEFTDTQYF.

CDR3 region: CASSPRLAGGGGRDTQYF. The CDR3 DNA reads TGTGCCAGCAGCCCCCGGCTAGCGGGGGGAGGAGGTCGGGATACGCAGTATTTT. The chain is built from TRBV7-9 and TRBJ2-3, with 11 bases matching TRBD2. This CDR3 comprises 18 residues. The V gene's germline CDR1 is SEHNR and CDR2 FQNEAQ (reference sequence). After removal of 5 bases from V and 6 bases from J, the junction contained 16 bases not matched to a gene.

V gene TRBV6-1 combines with J gene TRBJ1-5; D is possibly TRBD1 (5 bases). V was cut by 2 bases and J by 9 bases, with 8 bases left in between. Germline V gene data show CDR1 as MNHNS and CDR2 as SASEGT. CDR3 length: 12 residues. CDR3 sequence: CASSERGGPQHF. Here the CDR3 DNA reads TGTGCCAGCAGTGAACGGGGGGGGCCCCAGCATTTT.

The J gene is TRBJ1-5, the V gene TRBV15; D is uncertain. Germline CDR1 LNHNV, CDR2 YYDKDF (reference sequence). Between the trimmed V and J ends, which lost 0 bases and 3 bases, there was a span of 9 bases. The CDR3 consists of 15 residues. The CDR3 region is CATSRDLQINQPQHF. CDR3 in DNA: TGTGCCACCAGCAGAGATTTACAGATCAATCAGCCCCAGCATTTT.

The chain combines TRBV4-2 with TRBJ1-2, with 9 bases that match TRBD1. Germline trimming cut 0 bases from V and 5 bases from J; bases unmatched to any gene: 4. Per germline, CDR1 LGHNA and CDR2 YNFKEQ. This CDR3 is 15 amino acids long. The CDR3 DNA reads TGTGCCAGCAGCCAAGACTCGGACAGGGGATATGGCTACACCTTC. Its translation is CASSQDSDRGYGYTF.

This clone was seen once. J is TRBJ1-2 and V is TRBV1; TRBD1, as called in the table, went unchecked against the DNA. TRBV1 is a known pseudogene. The CDR3 length is 20 residues. This CDR3 is CTSSQSGTLWGQGWSYGYTF. CDR3 nucleotide sequence: TGCACCAGCAGCCAAAGTGGCACCCTGTGGGGACAGGGTTGGAGCTATGGCTACACCTTC.

This clone was counted a few times. The chain uses TRBV2 and TRBJ1-1; D gene uncertain. Trimming took 7 bases from V and 4 from J, leaving 13 bases between them. From germline, CDR1 is SNHLY and CDR2 FYNNEI. The CDR3 spans 13 residues. In nucleotides, the CDR3 is TGTGCCAGCACTTTAGTCCGAGGCACTGAAGCTTTCTTT. This gives the protein CASTLVRGTEAFF.

This chain uses TRBV2 with TRBJ2-7, with D perhaps TRBD2 (7 bases). Germline V lookup: CDR1 SNHLY, CDR2 FYNNEI. The CDR3 consists of 12 residues. Trimming left V 11 bases short and J 6 bases short, with 17 bases between. For the CDR3, the DNA is TGTGCCGGGCGGGGGCCATATCGCGAGCAGTACTTC. As protein: CAGRGPYREQYF.

This chain links TRBV7-9 with TRBJ2-1, with 8 bases identical to TRBD1. V was clipped by 5 bases and J by 5 bases; unmatched bases: 8. The CDR3 sequence is 15 residues long. CDR1 SEHNR and CDR2 FQNEAQ come from the germline V gene (reference sequence). The CDR3 DNA reads as TGTGCCAGCAGCCCAATGGACAGGGAAGACAATGAGCAGTTCTTC. Translating it yields CASSPMDREDNEQFF.

The chain employs TRBV29-1 and TRBJ1-1; D gene uncertain. V was shortened by 5 bases and J by 5 bases, with 12 bases between the two germline ends. Per germline, CDR1 SQVTM and CDR2 ANQGSEA. The CDR3 has 12 amino acids. The CDR3 here is CSVFSWATEAFF. As DNA, the CDR3 is TGCAGCGTTTTCTCGTGGGCAACTGAAGCTTTCTTT. The full variable domain, with the rest looked up from reference TRBV29-1 and TRBJ1-1, is SAVISQKPSRDICQRGTSLTIQCQVDSQVTMMFWYRQQPGQSLTLIATANQGSEATYESGFVIDKFPISRPNLTFSTLTVSNMSPEDSSIYLCSVFSWATEAFFGQGTRLTVV.

V and J are TRBV7-9 and TRBJ2-4; D ambiguous. V was shortened by 2 bases and J by 9 bases, with 20 bases between the two germline ends. The germline V gene encodes CDR1 SEHNR and CDR2 FQNEAQ (reference sequence). The CDR3 contains 16 residues. Here the CDR3 DNA reads TGTGCCAGCAGCTTAACGAGCCCCGACGCAGGTAGCATTCAGTACTTC. Amino acid sequence: CASSLTSPDAGSIQYF.

The gene calls are TRBV5-1 and TRBJ1-3; tentative D call: TRBD1 (5 bases). Per germline, CDR1 SGHRS and CDR2 YFSETQ. CDR3 length: 16 amino acids. Trimming left V 4 bases short and J 4 bases short, with 18 bases between. The CDR3 loop is CASSRLAQGGGNTIYF. Written as DNA, the CDR3 is TGCGCCAGCAGCCGCTTAGCCCAGGGAGGCGGAAACACCATATATTTT.

The rearrangement joins TRBV9 to TRBJ1-1, with D unresolved. Trimming took off 1 base at V and 0 bases at J, with 4 bases between the two ends. The CDR3 length is 13 residues. CDR1 SGDLS and CDR2 YYNGEE come from the germline V gene. DNA of the CDR3: TGTGCCAGCAGCGTAATAGTGAACACTGAAGCTTTCTTT. The encoded protein is CASSVIVNTEAFF.

The V call is TRBV6-5, the J call TRBJ2-5; D may be TRBD2 (7 bases). Per the germline V gene, CDR1 is MNHEY and CDR2 is SVGAGI. CDR3 length equals 14 residues. Trimming pared 6 bases from V and 5 bases from J, leaving 16 bases between. The CDR3: CASSERGGDETQYF. CDR3 DNA: TGTGCCAGCAGCGAGAGGGGGGGGGACGAGACCCAGTACTTC.

The gene calls are TRBV6-5 and TRBJ1-2; 8 nucleotides agree with TRBD1. V dropped 6 bases and J dropped 6; count of bases not matched to a gene: 12. The CDR3 loop spans 15 amino acids. Germline-derived CDR1 and CDR2 are MNHEY and SVGAGI. CDR3 nucleotides: TGTGCCAGCAGCCCCACCGGACAGGGAAGCGATGGCTACACCTTC. Translated: CASSPTGQGSDGYTF.

The chain has TRBV7-2 and TRBJ2-3, with D possibly being TRBD2 (7 bases). The length of the CDR3 is 17 residues. The V end was cut by 5 bases, the J end by 2 bases, with 20 bases between. Germline CDR1 SGHTA, CDR2 FQGNSA. As DNA, the CDR3 is TGTGCCAGCAGCCGCCAGGTGGGGGGGGCGATCACAGATACGCAGTATTTT. Translation: CASSRQVGGAITDTQYF.

V and J are TRBV11-3 and TRBJ1-2; 8 nucleotides align to TRBD1. V lost 4 bases to trimming and J lost 4 bases; unmatched junction nucleotides: 8. Germline-derived CDR1 and CDR2 are SGHNT and YENEEA. CDR3 length: 15 residues. The CDR3 DNA sequence: TGTGCCAGCAGCTCGCAATCCACAGGGGGCTATGGCTACACCTTC. Protein: CASSSQSTGGYGYTF.

The chain has TRBV6-5 and TRBJ2-3, with 11 bases aligning to TRBD2. The CDR3 spans 14 residues. Germline CDR1 is MNHEY and CDR2 is SVGAGI. The trim removed 6 bases at V and 6 bases at J, leaving 5 bases unmatched. The CDR3 loop reads CASSLAGGLDTQYF. CDR3 nucleotides: TGTGCCAGCAGCTTAGCGGGGGGGCTTGATACGCAGTATTTT.

This clone has only a few counts. The rearrangement uses TRBV13 and TRBJ2-3; the match to TRBD2 covers 11 bases. Germline trimming cut 5 bases from V and 7 bases from J; bases unmatched to any gene: 14. CDR1 and CDR2 (germline): PRHDT, FYEKMQ (reference sequence). This CDR3 comprises 17 residues. CDR3 DNA: TGTGCCAGCAGCGTCCAAATTAGCGGGGGGGCCGCAAATACGCAGTATTTT. This gives the protein CASSVQISGGAANTQYF.

The rearrangement joins TRBV7-9 to TRBJ1-4, with a weak D call TRBD1 (6 bases). There are 14 residues in the CDR3. Germline CDR1 reads SEHNR; CDR2 reads FQNEAQ (reference sequence). V lost 1 base and J lost 8, with 11 bases in between. CDR3 sequence reads: CASSLGGLYEKLFF. Written as DNA, the CDR3 is TGTGCCAGCAGCTTAGGGGGGCTATACGAAAAACTGTTTTTT.

The J gene is TRBJ2-7, the V gene TRBV5-5; a possible D gene is TRBD1 (5 bases). Trimming stripped 6 bases from V and 4 bases from J, with 20 bases between. Germline values: CDR1 SGHKS, CDR2 YYEKEE (reference sequence). This CDR3 is built from 15 residues. CDR3 protein: CASTWAPSDRYEQYF. CDR3 coding DNA: TGTGCCAGCACCTGGGCTCCGTCCGACAGATACGAGCAGTACTTC.

The chain couples TRBV11-3 to TRBJ1-2; D uncertain. This CDR3 is 16 amino acids long. The V and J ends lost 1 base and 4 bases respectively, with 16 bases between them. Germline V CDR1 and CDR2: SGHNT, YENEEA. CDR3 DNA sequence: TGTGCCAGCAGCTTAGTTCAGACCTTGGACTCCTATGGCTACACCTTC. It specifies CASSLVQTLDSYGYTF.

The chain has TRBV6-5 and TRBJ1-1; 7 nucleotides align to TRBD1. Germline V lookup: CDR1 MNHEY, CDR2 SVGAGI. Losses at the gene ends were 7 bases for V and 7 bases for J; bases not matched to a gene: 9. The length of the CDR3 is 13 residues. The CDR3 spells CASTVLGGIEAFF. As DNA, the CDR3 is TGTGCCAGCACCGTACTAGGGGGCATTGAAGCTTTCTTT.

The gene calls are TRBV11-2 and TRBJ1-5, with D possibly TRBD1 on 5 matching bases. The CDR3 spans 15 residues. Germline V CDR1 and CDR2: SGHAT, FQNNGV. The V and J ends lost 5 bases and 2 bases respectively, with 13 bases between them. The CDR3 DNA is TGTGCCAGCAGCCCCCGCCCGACAGGCAATCAGCCCCAGCATTTT. Protein product: CASSPRPTGNQPQHF.

The V gene is TRBV4-2, the J gene TRBJ1-2; tentative D call: TRBD1 (6 bases). Germline CDR1 is LGHNA and CDR2 is YNFKEQ. CDR3 length equals 14 residues. Deletions cut 7 bases from V and 5 bases from J, with 17 bases between. Written as DNA, the CDR3 is TGTGCCAGCACCGAAGGGCAGGGGCGGTATGGCTACACCTTC. Its protein product is CASTEGQGRYGYTF.

The chain uses TRBV4-1 and TRBJ1-4; tentatively, D is TRBD1 (6 bases). CDR3 length: 15 amino acids. Germline V gene lookup returns CDR1 MGHRA and CDR2 YSYEKL. V was cut by 0 bases and J by 8 bases, with 13 bases left in between. In nucleotides, the CDR3 is TGCGCCAGCAGCCAAGAAAGGGGGACTAGAGAAAAACTGTTTTTT. Translated: CASSQERGTREKLFF.

This sequence joins TRBV6-2 or TRBV6-3 and TRBJ1-5; 12 bases are a match to TRBD1. The CDR3 totals 17 residues. V lost 6 bases to trimming and J lost 5 bases; unmatched junction nucleotides: 11. Germline CDR1 and CDR2: MNHEY and SVGEGT. The CDR3 nucleotides read TGTGCCAGCAGCGCAAAGCGGGGGACAGGGGGCGATCAGCCCCAGCATTTT. Encoded protein: CASSAKRGTGGDQPQHF.